This TCR beta chain was captured in a study of long-term antiretroviral therapy in people with HIV. Researchers ran immunoSEQ v3.0 at survey level. The protocol was immunoSEQ multiplex PCR, while the TCRdb copy is restricted to in-frame clones and leaves out a portion. The data contain roughly 17,000 clones, roughly 89% of them seen just once; the ten biggest clones take up approximately 9.7%. Between the trimmed V and J ends, which lost 5 bases and 2 bases, there was a span of 10 bases. CDR3 length: 14 residues. Germline V gives CDR1 SGHTA, CDR2 FQGNSA. The sample consisted of unsorted PBMCs, taken 3 years after starting antiretroviral therapy. The sequence was obtained from a man over 45 with HIV. The chain uses TRBV7-2 and TRBJ1-3; D gene unclear. DNA for the CDR3: TGTGCCAGCAGCACCCAAGGCGCTGGAAACACCATATATTTT. Its protein product is CASSTQGAGNTIYF.